A single sample is the source of the 28 T cell receptor beta chains below, sequenced in a study of cytomegalovirus exposure and HLA in healthy donors. Libraries were prepared by immunoSEQ multiplex PCR; TCRdb keeps only in-frame clonotypes and omits some of them. The profile shows about 170,000 clones, around 92% of them singletons. Input material: PBMCs. The receptors come from a man aged 18 to 30 in good health and CMV-seropositive.

The chain has TRBV14 and TRBJ2-5, with a weak D call TRBD1 (6 bases). Trimming took off 1 base at V and 7 bases at J, with 13 bases between the two ends. This CDR3 comprises 14 residues. The V gene's germline CDR1 is SGHDN and CDR2 FVKESK. The CDR3 region is CASSQVAQGTTQYF. The DNA of the CDR3 is TGTGCCAGCAGCCAAGTCGCCCAGGGGACGACCCAGTACTTC.

The chain links TRBV7-2 to TRBJ2-2, with TRBD2 matching over 11 bases. The germline CDR1 and CDR2 sequences are SGHTA and FQGNSA. The CDR3 has 15 residues. V lost 4 bases and J lost 4; bases outside the gene matches: 2. CDR3 nucleotides: TGTGCCAGCAGCTCCGGGACTAGCGGCACCGGGGAGCTGTTTTTT. Protein product: CASSSGTSGTGELFF.

The rearrangement joins TRBV7-6 to TRBJ1-4; 8 bases agree with TRBD1. Germline trimming cut 1 base from V and 8 bases from J; bases unmatched to any gene: 9. Per germline, CDR1 SGHVS and CDR2 FNYEAQ. The CDR3 consists of 16 residues. The DNA of the CDR3 is TGTGCCAGCAGCTTAGAGGCAGGGGGCGCTTGGGAAAAACTGTTTTTT. Protein sequence: CASSLEAGGAWEKLFF.

The chain carries TRBV28 and TRBJ1-1; D may be TRBD1 (5 bases). This CDR3 comprises 12 residues. Germline-derived CDR1 and CDR2 are MDHEN and SYDVKM. V lost 6 bases to trimming and J lost 6 bases, with 11 bases between them. Here the CDR3 reads CASRIDSAEAFF. The DNA of the CDR3 is TGTGCCAGCAGAATTGACAGCGCTGAAGCTTTCTTT.

The chain employs TRBV19 and TRBJ2-7; 8 bases line up with TRBD1. V was clipped by 10 bases and J by 5 bases; unmatched bases: 4. Per germline, CDR1 LNHDA and CDR2 SQIVND (reference sequence). There are 11 residues in the CDR3. The CDR3 nucleotides read TGTGCCACCACGGACAGGGACGAGCAGTACTTC. It encodes CATTDRDEQYF.

J is TRBJ2-2 and V is TRBV11-2, with a tentative D call TRBD2 (6 bases). This CDR3 region has 17 residues. V was cut by 3 bases and J by 0 bases, with 14 bases left in between. Germline CDR1 and CDR2: SGHAT and FQNNGV. Here the CDR3 reads CASSFNGWGANTGELFF. The CDR3 DNA reads as TGTGCCAGCAGCTTCAATGGCTGGGGGGCGAACACCGGGGAGCTGTTTTTT.

The rearrangement joins TRBV29-1 to TRBJ1-1; 9 positions agree with TRBD1. V lost 4 bases and J lost 2; bases outside the gene matches: 2. The CDR3 extends over 13 amino acids. CDR1 and CDR2 from the germline V gene are SQVTM and ANQGSEA. As DNA, the CDR3 is TGCAGCGTTGGGGACAGGGTAAACACTGAAGCTTTCTTT. This encodes CSVGDRVNTEAFF.

This CDR3 is CASSLERLANNEQFF. The CDR3 DNA reads TGTGCCAGCAGCTTAGAGCGACTAGCTAACAATGAGCAGTTCTTC. The rearrangement uses TRBV7-2 and TRBJ2-1, with 7 positions matching TRBD2. CDR1 and CDR2 from the germline V gene are SGHTA and FQGNSA. The J segment lost 5 bases and the V segment lost 1 base, leaving 5 bases of the junction unmatched. The CDR3 consists of 15 residues.

The rearrangement links TRBV7-9 to TRBJ2-7; D might be TRBD1 (6 bases). Germline lookup yields CDR1 SEHNR and CDR2 FQNEAQ (reference sequence). This CDR3 comprises 17 residues. V lost 8 bases and J lost 2, with 25 bases in between. CDR3 sequence: CASSSASGRQDPYEQYF. The CDR3 coding sequence is TGTGCCAGCTCATCAGCCTCGGGGAGACAGGATCCCTACGAGCAGTACTTC.

The V and J genes are TRBV9 and TRBJ2-2; D gene uncertain. CDR3 size: 15 residues. In germline, CDR1 is SGDLS, CDR2 YYNGEE. Trimming removed 3 bases from V and 8 bases from J, with 17 bases in between. The CDR3 DNA sequence: TGTGCCAGCAGCGCAGACTGGGTTCCGTCAGGGGAGCTGTTTTTT. Encoded protein: CASSADWVPSGELFF.

The chain has TRBV5-1 and TRBJ2-7; maybe TRBD1 (5 bases). The CDR3 spans 12 residues. Germline CDR1 is SGHRS and CDR2 is YFSETQ. Trimming shortened V by 2 bases and J by 3 bases, and 6 bases separated the two germline ends. This chain's CDR3 is CASSFQGYEQYF. The CDR3 nucleotides read TGCGCCAGCAGCTTCCAGGGCTACGAGCAGTACTTC.

In its sample, this clone was seen a few times. Here the CDR3 reads CATSGRSNYGYTF. CDR3 nucleotide sequence: TGTGCCACCTCAGGGAGGTCTAACTATGGCTACACCTTC. The gene calls are TRBV2 and TRBJ1-2, with a tentative D call TRBD1 (5 bases). Per germline, CDR1 SNHLY and CDR2 FYNNEI. The V gene lost 10 bases and the J gene lost 0 bases, with 12 bases spanning the gap. The CDR3 is 13 residues long.

The chain has TRBV6-4 and TRBJ2-1, with TRBD2 matching 12 bases. The CDR3 totals 15 residues. The germline CDR1 and CDR2 sequences are MRHNA and SNTAGT. Trimming at V came to 6 bases and at J to 3 bases, leaving 3 bases not matched to a gene. CDR3 region: CASRLAGGDYNEQFF. In nucleotides, the CDR3 is TGTGCCAGCAGACTAGCGGGGGGAGACTACAATGAGCAGTTCTTC.

This sequence joins TRBV27 and TRBJ2-1, with TRBD2 matching 7 bases. This CDR3 comprises 14 residues. Germline lookup yields CDR1 MNHEY and CDR2 SMNVEV (reference sequence). With 5 bases clipped from V and 4 bases from J, the junction kept 5 bases outside the gene matches. CDR3 sequence: CASSMSGEYNEQFF. CDR3 bases: TGTGCCAGCAGTATGAGCGGGGAATACAATGAGCAGTTCTTC.

The chain uses TRBV11-2 and TRBJ2-7; 14 bases match TRBD2. Germline CDR1 reads SGHAT; CDR2 reads FQNNGV. V shed 5 bases, J shed 4 bases, and the junction held 7 bases outside the gene matches. The length of the CDR3 is 16 residues. CDR3 in amino acids: CASSTTGTSGGYEQYF. Here the CDR3 DNA reads TGTGCCAGCAGCACAACCGGGACTAGCGGGGGATACGAGCAGTACTTC. The variable domain in full, with the rest retrieved from reference TRBV11-2 and TRBJ2-7, is EAGVAQSPRYKIIEKRQSVAFWCNPISGHATLYWYQQILGQGPKLLIQFQNNGVVDDSQLPKDRFSAERLKGVDSTLKIQPAKLEDSAVYLCASSTTGTSGGYEQYFGPGTRLTVT.

This clone was picked up one time. The rearrangement joins TRBV19 to TRBJ1-5; 7 positions agree with TRBD1. The trim removed 5 bases at V and 1 base at J, leaving 11 bases unmatched. This CDR3 has 17 amino acids. The germline V gene has CDR1 LNHDA and CDR2 SQIVND (reference sequence). The CDR3 DNA reads TGTGCCAGTAGTTCTCTAAGCCGGGACAGAAGCAATCAGCCCCAGCATTTT. Protein: CASSSLSRDRSNQPQHF.

This chain connects TRBV19 to TRBJ2-1, with 11 bases identical to TRBD2. CDR3 length: 17 residues. The V gene end was trimmed by 0 bases and the J gene end by 2 bases; junction bases not matched to a gene: 3. Looked up from germline, CDR1 is LNHDA and CDR2 is SQIVND (reference sequence). CDR3 sequence (DNA): TGTGCCAGTAGTATAGAGGCTAGCGGGAGGACCTACAATGAGCAGTTCTTC. Its protein product is CASSIEASGRTYNEQFF.

The rearrangement joins TRBV7-9 to TRBJ1-1, with D perhaps matching TRBD1 (5 bases). The CDR3 extends over 15 amino acids. V shed 2 bases and J shed 7 bases, with 17 bases lying between them. CDR1 SEHNR and CDR2 FQNEAQ come from the germline V gene (reference sequence). CDR3 nucleotides: TGTGCCAGCAGCTTAATCCGACATAGGGGTCGTGAAGCTTTCTTT. The encoded protein is CASSLIRHRGREAFF.

The chain recombines TRBV7-3 with TRBJ2-1, with 9 bases identical to TRBD2. Per the germline V gene, CDR1 is SGHTA and CDR2 is FQGTGA. V shed 6 bases, J shed 9 bases, and the junction held 12 bases outside the gene matches. The CDR3 sequence is 15 residues long. CDR3 residues: CASRPVAGEAGEQFF. For the CDR3, the DNA is TGTGCCAGCAGACCCGTAGCGGGAGAAGCTGGTGAGCAGTTCTTC.

V gene TRBV2 combines with J gene TRBJ1-3; the match to TRBD1 covers 7 bases. The CDR3 is made up of 14 amino acids. The V gene's germline CDR1 is SNHLY and CDR2 FYNNEI. Trimming at V came to 8 bases and at J to 2 bases, leaving 6 bases not matched to a gene. The CDR3 DNA sequence: TGTGCCAGCGGGGACAGCAGCACTGGAAACACCATATATTTT. This gives the protein CASGDSSTGNTIYF.

This chain joins TRBV15 and TRBJ2-7; TRBD1 agrees at 7 bases. The CDR3 is 13 residues long. The V gene end was trimmed by 3 bases and the J gene end by 1 base; junction bases not matched to a gene: 0. The V gene's germline CDR1 is LNHNV and CDR2 YYDKDF (reference sequence). CDR3 residues: CATSRDRSYEQYF. CDR3 bases: TGTGCCACCAGCAGGGACAGGTCCTACGAGCAGTACTTC.

The CDR3 sequence is CASSLSAGGFYEQYF. The CDR3 nucleotides read TGTGCCAGCAGTTTATCAGCGGGAGGATTCTACGAGCAGTACTTC. This chain uses TRBV27 with TRBJ2-7, with 9 bases identical to TRBD2. This CDR3 is built from 15 residues. Trimming cost V 0 bases and J 3 bases; bases outside gene matches: 3. Germline V gene lookup returns CDR1 MNHEY and CDR2 SMNVEV (reference sequence).

The rearrangement joins TRBV7-2 to TRBJ2-7; 16 nucleotides agree with TRBD2. The CDR3 is 17 residues long. The ends lost 4 bases at V and 4 bases at J; junction bases unmatched: 7. From germline, CDR1 is SGHTA and CDR2 FQGNSA. The CDR3 loop reads CASSSGLAGGPGYEQYF. The CDR3 DNA follows: TGTGCCAGCAGCTCGGGACTAGCGGGAGGGCCCGGATACGAGCAGTACTTC.

CDR3 in DNA: TGTGCCAGCAGTTTACACGGGACTAGCGGGAGCAATGAGCAGTTCTTC. It codes for CASSLHGTSGSNEQFF. The chain joins TRBV27 to TRBJ2-1; TRBD2 agrees at 14 bases. The CDR3 spans 16 residues. Losses at the gene ends were 2 bases for V and 6 bases for J; bases not matched to a gene: 3. Germline V gene data show CDR1 as MNHEY and CDR2 as SMNVEV (reference sequence).

The J gene is TRBJ2-5, the V gene TRBV6-1, with TRBD1 as a possible D gene (6 bases). The CDR3 runs 13 residues. V gave up 5 bases and J gave up 4 bases, with 11 bases separating them. Germline CDR1 is MNHNS and CDR2 is SASEGT. CDR3: CASSTRGGETQYF. CDR3 DNA sequence: TGTGCCAGCAGTACAAGAGGGGGAGAGACCCAGTACTTC.

This chain connects TRBV11-2 to TRBJ2-7; 14 bases match TRBD2. The germline V gene encodes CDR1 SGHAT and CDR2 FQNNGV. This CDR3 contains 18 residues. V lost 4 bases and J lost 1; bases outside the gene matches: 9. As DNA, the CDR3 is TGTGCCAGCAGCTCACCGGGACTAGCGGGAGTAGGGTCCTACGAGCAGTACTTC. It codes for CASSSPGLAGVGSYEQYF.

The J gene is TRBJ1-2, the V gene TRBV10-3; the D gene is possibly TRBD1 (6 bases). Trimming shortened V by 7 bases and J by 4 bases, and 16 bases separated the two germline ends. This CDR3 spans 14 amino acids. CDR1 ENHRY and CDR2 SYGVKD come from the germline V gene. Here the CDR3 reads CAINGWGRGYGYTF. The CDR3 DNA reads TGTGCCATCAATGGCTGGGGGCGAGGCTATGGCTACACCTTC.

The V gene is TRBV4-1, the J gene TRBJ1-1; D is possibly TRBD1 (6 bases). Deletions cut 1 base from V and 4 bases from J, with 22 bases between. The germline CDR1 and CDR2 sequences are MGHRA and YSYEKL. The CDR3 sequence is 18 residues long. CDR3 sequence (DNA): TGCGCCAGCAGCCAAGTTTTTGGCAGGGGAAAAGCGAGCACTGAAGCTTTCTTT. Its protein product is CASSQVFGRGKASTEAFF.